This TCR beta chain derives from a study of lymphopenia after photon versus proton radiotherapy. Sequenced by immunoSEQ multiplex PCR; TCRdb stores in-frame clones only, minus some. The data contain fewer than 30,000 clones, around four fifths of them singletons. Germline-derived CDR1 and CDR2 are SGDLS and YYNGEE. J gave up 1 base and V 0 bases, and 11 bases lay outside the gene matches. The CDR3 consists of 18 residues. This chain uses TRBV9 with TRBJ2-3; 7 bases line up with TRBD2. Specimen: peripheral blood, collected from a patient treated with photon-based radiotherapy. This receptor was identified in a woman in her 50s with pancreatic cancer. The CDR3 spells CASSVGASGTFRTDTQYF. The CDR3 region has the DNA TGTGCCAGCAGCGTAGGGGCTAGCGGAACCTTTCGCACAGATACGCAGTATTTT.